A single sample is the source of the 17 T cell receptor beta chains below, sequenced in a study of T cell responses to AZD1222 COVID-19 vaccine. Clones were sequenced by immunoSEQ multiplex PCR, and TCRdb holds only the in-frame ones, with some missing. Seen here are approximately 110,000 clones, 80% to 85% observed once, and the top ten hold under 10%. This specimen consisted of peripheral blood, obtained on day 0 of AZD1222 vaccination. Receptors were obtained from an adult in good health.

In this sample, this clone turned up a few times. This CDR3 reads CASSSGTNYGYTF. In DNA, the CDR3 is TGTGCCAGTAGCTCAGGAACTAACTATGGCTACACCTTC. The chain is built from TRBV19 and TRBJ1-2, with no clear D. CDR3 length: 13 amino acids. Trimming took 6 bases from V and 0 from J, leaving 8 bases between them. Germline values: CDR1 LNHDA, CDR2 SQIVND (reference sequence). Supplemented by reference TRBV19 and TRBJ1-2, the full variable domain reads DGGITQSPKYLFRKEGQNVTLSCEQNLNHDAMYWYRQDPGQGLRLIYYSQIVNDFQKGDIAEGYSVSREKKESFPLTVTSAQKNPTAFYLCASSSGTNYGYTFGSGTRLTVV.

This chain links TRBV10-3 with TRBJ2-2, with 13 positions matching TRBD2. The CDR3 is made up of 17 amino acids. Germline trimming cut 8 bases from V and 0 bases from J; bases unmatched to any gene: 6. The germline V gene has CDR1 ENHRY and CDR2 SYGVKD. The CDR3 DNA reads TGTGCCATCCGTCGGGGGACTAGCGGGGCGAACACCGGGGAGCTGTTTTTT. This gives the protein CAIRRGTSGANTGELFF.

This clone has only a few counts. The DNA of the CDR3 is TGTGCCACCAGCAGAGATTCGGGACAGGGGTTATTCTATGGCTACACCTTC. It encodes CATSRDSGQGLFYGYTF. The rearrangement uses TRBV15 and TRBJ1-2; 10 bases are shared with TRBD1. After removal of 0 bases from V and 4 bases from J, the junction contained 8 bases not matched to a gene. Germline V gives CDR1 LNHNV, CDR2 YYDKDF (reference sequence). The CDR3 runs 17 residues.

This chain uses TRBV29-1 with TRBJ2-3; D might be TRBD2 (5 bases). The ends were cut back, 2 bases at V and 10 bases at J, with 16 bases in the middle. This CDR3 region has 13 residues. Germline V gene data show CDR1 as SQVTM and CDR2 as ANQGSEA. CDR3 sequence (DNA): TGCAGCGTTGAAACGACCGGGATCGAGGCGCAGTATTTT. Translating gives CSVETTGIEAQYF.

The V and J genes are TRBV19 and TRBJ2-7; 10 nucleotides line up with TRBD2. This CDR3 has 17 amino acids. Per the germline V gene, CDR1 is LNHDA and CDR2 is SQIVND (reference sequence). Germline trimming cut 4 bases from V and 2 bases from J; bases unmatched to any gene: 11. In DNA form, the CDR3 reads TGTGCCAGTAGTAAATCCCATGCCCTAGCGGGGGCCTACGAGCAGTACTTC. Amino acid sequence: CASSKSHALAGAYEQYF.

The CDR3 DNA reads as TGTGCCAGCAGACAGGCCCCTAACTATGGCTACACCTTC. Translated, it gives CASRQAPNYGYTF. V is TRBV28 and J is TRBJ1-2; maybe TRBD1 (5 bases). The V end lost 6 bases, the J end lost 0 bases, and 8 bases lay between the germline ends. Germline V gene data show CDR1 as MDHEN and CDR2 as SYDVKM. This CDR3 is 13 amino acids long.

CDR3 region: CSASPVGYSNQPQHF. The CDR3 DNA reads as TGCAGTGCTAGTCCCGTGGGTTATAGCAATCAGCCCCAGCATTTT. The chain employs TRBV20-1 and TRBJ1-5, with D unclear. Trimming shortened V by 3 bases and J by 0 bases, and 12 bases separated the two germline ends. This CDR3 spans 15 amino acids. CDR1 is DFQATT and CDR2 is SNEGSKA in the germline V gene (reference sequence).

This clone was seen a handful of times. The CDR3 region is CASSLSGTSASYEQYF. CDR3 nucleotides: TGTGCCAGCAGTTTATCCGGGACTAGCGCTTCCTACGAGCAGTACTTC. The chain employs TRBV27 and TRBJ2-7; 10 bases line up with TRBD2. After removal of 0 bases from V and 1 base from J, the junction contained 3 bases not matched to a gene. CDR3 length equals 16 residues. Germline-derived CDR1 and CDR2 are MNHEY and SMNVEV (reference sequence).

This clone was observed once. The rearrangement links TRBV28 to TRBJ2-7; TRBD1 matches at 8 bases. V was clipped by 6 bases and J by 9 bases; unmatched bases: 10. Germline assignment: CDR1 MDHEN and CDR2 SYDVKM. The CDR3 runs 13 residues. The CDR3 loop is CASRSGATGAQYF. Written as DNA, the CDR3 is TGTGCCAGCAGGAGTGGGGCGACAGGGGCGCAGTACTTC.

The chain uses TRBV7-9 and TRBJ1-4; the match to TRBD1 covers 9 bases. The germline V gene has CDR1 SEHNR and CDR2 FQNEAQ (reference sequence). The V gene end was trimmed by 5 bases and the J gene end by 7 bases; junction bases not matched to a gene: 5. The CDR3 covers 14 residues. The CDR3 DNA follows: TGTGCCAGCAGCCAAGGACAGGGGCCTGAAAAACTGTTTTTT. Its protein product is CASSQGQGPEKLFF.

This chain uses TRBV28 with TRBJ1-2; D gene uncertain. Germline CDR1 reads MDHEN; CDR2 reads SYDVKM. The CDR3 totals 10 residues. The V end was cut by 6 bases, the J end by 2 bases, with 1 base between. The CDR3 DNA reads as TGTGCCAGCAGCAACTATGGCTACACCTTC. Its protein product is CASSNYGYTF.

The chain is built from TRBV19 and TRBJ1-2; possible D gene TRBD1, 5 bases. CDR1 LNHDA and CDR2 SQIVND come from the germline V gene (reference sequence). The CDR3 consists of 15 residues. V lost 5 bases and J 0 bases, leaving 13 bases between the germline ends. This chain's CDR3 is CASSATGRANYGYTF. CDR3 sequence (DNA): TGTGCCAGTAGTGCCACAGGTCGAGCTAACTATGGCTACACCTTC.

This clone is a singleton in its sample. This chain uses TRBV4-3 with TRBJ2-1; TRBD2 matches 11 bases. From germline, CDR1 is LGHNA and CDR2 YSLEER. V shed 4 bases, J shed 4 bases, and the junction held 6 bases outside the gene matches. There are 16 residues in the CDR3. The CDR3 DNA follows: TGCGCCAGCAGCCCCCTGGGGACTAGCGGATACAATGAGCAGTTCTTC. This sequence encodes CASSPLGTSGYNEQFF.

CDR3: CASSLVGAGGYGYTF. CDR3 DNA sequence: TGCGCCAGCAGCTTAGTAGGGGCAGGGGGCTATGGCTACACCTTC. This sequence joins TRBV5-1 and TRBJ1-2; TRBD1 aligns across 7 bases. CDR1 is SGHRS, CDR2 YFSETQ, per germline. The CDR3 runs to 15 residues. V was pared by 2 bases and J by 4 bases, with 8 bases of the junction left unmatched.

The J gene is TRBJ1-2, the V gene TRBV30; no clear D. CDR1 GTSNPN and CDR2 SVGIG come from the germline V gene (reference sequence). This CDR3 has 12 residues. V shed 2 bases and J shed 4 bases, with 8 bases lying between them. The CDR3 DNA is TGTGCCTGGAGTTCTAGTGGCTATGGCTACACCTTC. Translated, it gives CAWSSSGYGYTF.

This clone has more than one count but fewer than ten. The chain joins TRBV28 to TRBJ1-5; the match to TRBD1 covers 7 bases. Germline V CDR1 and CDR2: MDHEN, SYDVKM. V gave up 3 bases and J gave up 5 bases; unmatched junction bases: 13. The CDR3 runs to 17 residues. The CDR3 protein is CASSFPTGEVGDQPQHF. The CDR3 DNA is TGTGCCAGCAGTTTCCCAACAGGGGAGGTAGGGGATCAGCCCCAGCATTTT.

The rearrangement joins TRBV7-9 to TRBJ2-2; 10 bases fit TRBD2. V lost 2 bases and J lost 5; bases outside the gene matches: 11. Germline V lookup: CDR1 SEHNR, CDR2 FQNEAQ (reference sequence). The CDR3 length is 18 residues. CDR3 protein: CASSLRGLAEVRTGELFF. The CDR3 bases are TGTGCCAGCAGCTTACGCGGACTAGCGGAAGTCCGAACCGGGGAGCTGTTTTTT.